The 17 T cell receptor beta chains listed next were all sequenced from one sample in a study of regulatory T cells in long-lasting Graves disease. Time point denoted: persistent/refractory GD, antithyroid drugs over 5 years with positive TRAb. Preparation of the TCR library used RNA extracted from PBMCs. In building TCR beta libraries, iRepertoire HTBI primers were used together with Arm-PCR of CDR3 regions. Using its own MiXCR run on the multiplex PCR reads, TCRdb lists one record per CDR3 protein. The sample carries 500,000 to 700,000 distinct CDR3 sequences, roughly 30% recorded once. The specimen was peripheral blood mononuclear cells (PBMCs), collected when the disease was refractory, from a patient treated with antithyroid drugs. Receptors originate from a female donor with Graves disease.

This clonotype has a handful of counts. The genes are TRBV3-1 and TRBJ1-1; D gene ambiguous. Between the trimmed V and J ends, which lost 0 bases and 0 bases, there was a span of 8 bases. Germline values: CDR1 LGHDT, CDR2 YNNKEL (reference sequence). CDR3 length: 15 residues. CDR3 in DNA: TGTGCCAGCAGCCAAGATTGGGCGGTGAACACTGAAGCTTTCTTT. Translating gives CASSQDWAVNTEAFF. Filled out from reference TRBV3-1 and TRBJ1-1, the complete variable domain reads DTAVSQTPKYLVTQMGNDKSIKCEQNLGHDTMYWYKQDSKKFLKIMFSYNNKELIINETVPNRFSPKSPDKAHLNLHINSLELGDSAVYFCASSQDWAVNTEAFFGQGTRLTVV.

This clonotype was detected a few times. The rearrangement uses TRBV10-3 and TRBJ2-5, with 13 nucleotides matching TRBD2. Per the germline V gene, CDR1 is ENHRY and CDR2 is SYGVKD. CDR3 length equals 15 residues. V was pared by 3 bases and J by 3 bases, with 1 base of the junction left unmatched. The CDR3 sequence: CAISEGTSGEETQYF. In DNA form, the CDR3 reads TGTGCCATCAGTGAAGGGACTAGCGGGGAAGAGACCCAGTACTTC.

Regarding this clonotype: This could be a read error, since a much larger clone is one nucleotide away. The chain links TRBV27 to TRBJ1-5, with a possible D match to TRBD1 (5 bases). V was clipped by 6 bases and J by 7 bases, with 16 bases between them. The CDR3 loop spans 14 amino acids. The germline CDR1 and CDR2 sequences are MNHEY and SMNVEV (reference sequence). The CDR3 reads CASSLYGGGQPQHF. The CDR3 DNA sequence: TGTGCCAGCAGCCTCTACGGGGGAGGCCAGCCCCAGCATTTT.

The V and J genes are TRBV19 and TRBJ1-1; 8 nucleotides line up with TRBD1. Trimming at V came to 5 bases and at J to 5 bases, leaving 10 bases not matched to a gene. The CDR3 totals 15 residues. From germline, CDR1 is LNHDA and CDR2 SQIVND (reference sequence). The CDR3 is CASSLPQGELTEAFF. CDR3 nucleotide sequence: TGTGCCAGTAGTCTTCCACAGGGGGAGTTGACTGAAGCTTTCTTT.

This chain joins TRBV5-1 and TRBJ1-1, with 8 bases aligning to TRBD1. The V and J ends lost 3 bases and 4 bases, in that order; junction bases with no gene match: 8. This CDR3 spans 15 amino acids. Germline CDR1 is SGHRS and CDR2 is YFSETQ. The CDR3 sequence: CASSWQGARSTEAFF. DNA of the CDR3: TGCGCCAGCAGCTGGCAGGGGGCTAGGAGCACTGAAGCTTTCTTT.

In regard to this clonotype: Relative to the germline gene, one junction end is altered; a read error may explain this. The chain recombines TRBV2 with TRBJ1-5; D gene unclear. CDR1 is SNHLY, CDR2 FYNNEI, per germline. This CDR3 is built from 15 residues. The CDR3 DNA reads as TGTTCCAGCAGGCCCGGTCGGAATAGCAATCAGCCCCAGCATTTT. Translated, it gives CSSRPGRNSNQPQHF.

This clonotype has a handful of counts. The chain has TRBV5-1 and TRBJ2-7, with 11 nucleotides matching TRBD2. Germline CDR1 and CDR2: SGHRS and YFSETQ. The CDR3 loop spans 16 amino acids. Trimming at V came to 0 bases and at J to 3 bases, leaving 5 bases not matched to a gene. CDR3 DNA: TGCGCCAGCAGCTTGGGCGTTCTAGCGGGAGGCTACGAGCAGTACTTC. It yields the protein CASSLGVLAGGYEQYF.

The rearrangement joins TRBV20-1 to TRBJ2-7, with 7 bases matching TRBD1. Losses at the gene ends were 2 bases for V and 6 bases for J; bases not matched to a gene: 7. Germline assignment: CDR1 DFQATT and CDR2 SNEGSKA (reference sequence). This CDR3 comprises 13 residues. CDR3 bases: TGCAGTGCTAGATCGACAGGGTCGGTCGAGCAGTACTTC. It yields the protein CSARSTGSVEQYF.

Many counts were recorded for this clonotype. The CDR3 region is CASSLDVGRYGYTF. The DNA of the CDR3 is TGTGCCAGCAGCTTAGATGTGGGCCGCTATGGCTACACCTTC. The chain recombines TRBV11-2 with TRBJ1-2; unclear D gene. V lost 0 bases and J lost 4, with 9 bases in between. The CDR3 spans 14 residues. Germline V lookup: CDR1 SGHAT, CDR2 FQNNGV.

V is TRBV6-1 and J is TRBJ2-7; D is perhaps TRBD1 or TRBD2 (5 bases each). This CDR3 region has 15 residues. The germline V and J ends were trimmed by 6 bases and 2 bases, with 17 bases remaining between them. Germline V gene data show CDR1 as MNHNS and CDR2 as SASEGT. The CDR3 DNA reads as TGTGCCAGCAGAACCGGCCAGGGACCCACCTACGAGCAGTACTTC. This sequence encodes CASRTGQGPTYEQYF.

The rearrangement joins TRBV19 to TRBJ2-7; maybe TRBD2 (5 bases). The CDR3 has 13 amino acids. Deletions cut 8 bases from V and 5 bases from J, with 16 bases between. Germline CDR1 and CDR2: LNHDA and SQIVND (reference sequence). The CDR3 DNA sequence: TGTGCCAGTGCTAAGGGAGTAGGTGACGAGCAGTACTTC. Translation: CASAKGVGDEQYF. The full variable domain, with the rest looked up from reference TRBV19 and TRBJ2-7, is DGGITQSPKYLFRKEGQNVTLSCEQNLNHDAMYWYRQDPGQGLRLIYYSQIVNDFQKGDIAEGYSVSREKKESFPLTVTSAQKNPTAFYLCASAKGVGDEQYFGPGTRLTVT.

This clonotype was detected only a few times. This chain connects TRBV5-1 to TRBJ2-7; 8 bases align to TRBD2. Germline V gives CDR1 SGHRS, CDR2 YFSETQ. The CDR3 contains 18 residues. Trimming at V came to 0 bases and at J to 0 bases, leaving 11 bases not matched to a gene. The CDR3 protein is CASSLVGPGLGASYEQYF. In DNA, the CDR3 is TGCGCCAGCAGCTTGGTTGGTCCGGGACTAGGGGCCTCCTACGAGCAGTACTTC.

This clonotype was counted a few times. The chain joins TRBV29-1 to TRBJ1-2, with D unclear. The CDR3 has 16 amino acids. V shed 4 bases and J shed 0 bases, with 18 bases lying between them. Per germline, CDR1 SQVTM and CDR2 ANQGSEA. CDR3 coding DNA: TGCAGCGTTGTCGGGTTAGAGGGAAGTCCTAACTATGGCTACACCTTC. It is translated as CSVVGLEGSPNYGYTF.

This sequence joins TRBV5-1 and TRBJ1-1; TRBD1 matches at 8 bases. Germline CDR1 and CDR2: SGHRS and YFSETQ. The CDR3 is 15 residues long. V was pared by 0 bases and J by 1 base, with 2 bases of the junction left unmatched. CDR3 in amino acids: CASSLAQGENTEAFF. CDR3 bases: TGCGCCAGCAGCTTGGCACAGGGGGAGAACACTGAAGCTTTCTTT.

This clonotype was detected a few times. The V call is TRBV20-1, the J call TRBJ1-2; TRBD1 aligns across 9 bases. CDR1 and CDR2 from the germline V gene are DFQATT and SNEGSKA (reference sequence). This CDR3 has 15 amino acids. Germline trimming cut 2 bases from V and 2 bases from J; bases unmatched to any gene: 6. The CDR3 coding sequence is TGCAGTGCTAGAAACCTGGGACAGGGAAACTATGGCTACACCTTC. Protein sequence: CSARNLGQGNYGYTF.

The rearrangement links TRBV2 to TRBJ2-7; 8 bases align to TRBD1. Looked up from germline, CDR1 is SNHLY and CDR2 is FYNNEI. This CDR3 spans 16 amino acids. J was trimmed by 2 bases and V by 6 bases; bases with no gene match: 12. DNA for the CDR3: TGTGCCAGCAGCACCAGTCAGGGGGCTGAACCCTACGAGCAGTACTTC. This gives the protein CASSTSQGAEPYEQYF.

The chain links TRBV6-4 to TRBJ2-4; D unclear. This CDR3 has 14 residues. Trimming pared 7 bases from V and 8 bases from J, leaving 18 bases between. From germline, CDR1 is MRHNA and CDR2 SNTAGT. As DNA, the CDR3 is TGTGCCAGCACCCCAAGGAGAGCTGTTGACATTCAGTACTTC. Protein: CASTPRRAVDIQYF.